These 25 T cell receptor beta chains were sequenced from one sample in a study of regulatory T cells in long-lasting Graves disease. Time point of the sample: persistent/refractory GD, antithyroid drugs over 5 years with positive TRAb. Extracted RNA from PBMCs served as the source of the TCR library. Assembly of TCR beta libraries relied on iRepertoire HTBI primers together with Arm-PCR of CDR3 regions. TCRdb used MiXCR to reprocess the multiplex PCR reads, holding one entry per CDR3 protein. The sample carries 360,000 or so distinct CDR3 sequences, 23% recorded once. This material consisted of peripheral blood mononuclear cells (PBMCs), taken when the disease was refractory, from a patient treated with antithyroid drugs. The receptors originated from a woman in her thirties or forties with Graves disease.

V and J are TRBV6-1 and TRBJ2-1; 8 bases are shared with TRBD2. The V and J ends lost 5 bases and 7 bases, in that order; junction bases with no gene match: 10. Germline CDR1 and CDR2: MNHNS and SASEGT. This CDR3 is 15 amino acids long. The CDR3 loop is CASSTTQRESNEQFF. For the CDR3, the DNA is TGTGCCAGCAGTACCACCCAGCGGGAGAGTAATGAGCAGTTCTTC.

The chain couples TRBV28 to TRBJ2-7, with D possibly TRBD2 on 7 matching bases. Germline V CDR1 and CDR2: MDHEN, SYDVKM. The ends were cut back, 2 bases at V and 2 bases at J, with 28 bases in the middle. This CDR3 comprises 20 residues. This CDR3 reads CASSLGPRDGGRLTAYEQYF. As DNA, the CDR3 is TGTGCCAGCAGTTTAGGGCCCCGGGACGGGGGGCGACTGACCGCCTACGAGCAGTACTTC.

This clonotype came up a few times. The rearrangement links TRBV11-2 to TRBJ1-5; the D is unclear. The CDR3 consists of 14 residues. Germline V lookup: CDR1 SGHAT, CDR2 FQNNGV. Trimming left V 3 bases short and J 3 bases short, with 9 bases between. The CDR3 spells CASSFAADNQPQHF. The CDR3 coding sequence is TGTGCCAGCAGCTTTGCCGCGGACAATCAGCCCCAGCATTTT.

This clonotype has at least ten counts. V gene TRBV6-1 combines with J gene TRBJ2-3; D unclear. Germline V gene data show CDR1 as MNHNS and CDR2 as SASEGT. V lost 5 bases and J 0 bases, leaving 12 bases between the germline ends. CDR3 length equals 15 residues. This CDR3 is CASSPYSTSTDTQYF. The CDR3 DNA is TGTGCCAGCAGTCCCTACTCTACCAGCACAGATACGCAGTATTTT.

V usage is TRBV7-2 and J usage is TRBJ1-4; TRBD1 is a possible D gene (5 bases). Germline CDR1 SGHTA, CDR2 FQGNSA. V lost 3 bases, J lost 8 bases, and 19 bases lay in between. This CDR3 is built from 16 residues. The CDR3 coding sequence is TGTGCCAGCAGCTTTCGTGGGACGTTCGGCAGGGAAAAACTGTTTTTT. Translation: CASSFRGTFGREKLFF.

This clonotype was picked up a small number of times. This rearrangement joins TRBV20-1 to TRBJ2-7; D might be TRBD1 (5 bases). The CDR3 length is 13 residues. Trimming removed 4 bases at V and 2 bases at J, with 12 bases between. In germline, CDR1 is DFQATT, CDR2 SNEGSKA (reference sequence). For the CDR3, the DNA is TGCAGTGCTATCTTCGCAGGGACCTACGAGCAGTACTTC. It specifies CSAIFAGTYEQYF.

This sequence joins TRBV5-1 and TRBJ2-5, with a possible D match to TRBD2 (6 bases). The CDR3 is 14 amino acids. The germline gives CDR1 SGHRS, CDR2 YFSETQ. Trimming shortened V by 2 bases and J by 2 bases, and 10 bases separated the two germline ends. This CDR3 is CASSFGGIQETQYF. The CDR3 coding sequence is TGCGCCAGCAGCTTTGGGGGGATACAAGAGACCCAGTACTTC. Looking up the rest from reference TRBV5-1 and TRBJ2-5 gives the full variable domain: KAGVTQTPRYLIKTRGQQVTLSCSPISGHRSVSWYQQTPGQGLQFLFEYFSETQRNKGNFPGRFSGRQFSNSRSEMNVSTLELGDSALYLCASSFGGIQETQYFGPGTRLLVL.

The CDR3 here is CASRGTWTYEQYF. CDR3 DNA sequence: TGTGCCAGCAGGGGGACATGGACCTACGAGCAGTACTTC. The chain joins TRBV2 to TRBJ2-7; D possibly corresponds to TRBD1 (6 bases). V was shortened by 6 bases and J by 2 bases, with 11 bases between the two germline ends. Germline assignment: CDR1 SNHLY and CDR2 FYNNEI. CDR3 length equals 13 residues.

Many counts were recorded for this clonotype. The CDR3 protein is CASRASGLRNQPQHF. CDR3 sequence (DNA): TGTGCCAGCAGAGCGAGCGGACTTCGCAATCAGCCCCAGCATTTT. This sequence joins TRBV2 and TRBJ1-5; no definite D call. The CDR3 sequence is 15 residues long. Trimming shortened V by 6 bases and J by 2 bases, and 14 bases separated the two germline ends. Germline V gives CDR1 SNHLY, CDR2 FYNNEI.

This clonotype was counted a few times. The chain has TRBV14 and TRBJ1-4; D possibly corresponds to TRBD1 (6 bases). The CDR3 totals 15 residues. Trimming pared 4 bases from V and 3 bases from J, leaving 12 bases between. Germline CDR1 SGHDN, CDR2 FVKESK. The CDR3 sequence is CASSLTGKANEKLFF. CDR3 sequence (DNA): TGTGCCAGCAGCCTCACAGGGAAAGCTAATGAAAAACTGTTTTTT.

The sample holds many counts of this clonotype. This sequence joins TRBV19 and TRBJ2-5; 8 bases map to TRBD1. V gave up 5 bases and J gave up 5 bases; unmatched junction bases: 13. CDR1 is LNHDA, CDR2 SQIVND, per germline (reference sequence). CDR3 length: 16 residues. The CDR3, as DNA: TGTGCCAGTAGTCCCTCTATGGGGACAGGAAGGGAGACCCAGTACTTC. Encoded protein: CASSPSMGTGRETQYF.

This clonotype was seen repeatedly, ten times or more. This chain joins TRBV28 and TRBJ2-7; weak D call: TRBD2 (5 bases). V gave up 10 bases and J gave up 4 bases, with 17 bases separating them. CDR1 is MDHEN and CDR2 is SYDVKM in the germline V gene. The CDR3 length is 13 residues. The CDR3 here is CAIQGTGEYEQYF. In nucleotides, the CDR3 is TGTGCCATCCAAGGAACCGGGGAGTACGAGCAGTACTTC.

This clonotype was recorded many times. The chain links TRBV28 to TRBJ1-5, with TRBD1 identical over 8 bases. V dropped 8 bases and J dropped 2; count of bases not matched to a gene: 8. The CDR3 length is 15 residues. In germline, CDR1 is MDHEN, CDR2 SYDVKM. CDR3 bases: TGTGCCAGCGGTACGCCGGGACAGGGCAATCAGCCCCAGCATTTT. It codes for CASGTPGQGNQPQHF.

This sequence joins TRBV30 and TRBJ1-2; D may be TRBD1 (5 bases). The CDR3 spans 13 residues. V lost 5 bases, J lost 2 bases, and 12 bases lay in between. From germline, CDR1 is GTSNPN and CDR2 SVGIG (reference sequence). The CDR3 DNA is TGTGCCTGGGCCCCCGACAGCAACTATGGCTACACCTTC. Its protein is CAWAPDSNYGYTF.

DNA of the CDR3: TGCAGCGTTGGAGGGAGGGGCTCCTACGAGCAGTACTTC. Protein: CSVGGRGSYEQYF. The V and J genes are TRBV29-1 and TRBJ2-7, with 7 bases lining up with TRBD2. The ends lost 4 bases at V and 0 bases at J; junction bases unmatched: 3. The CDR3 extends over 13 amino acids. Per the germline V gene, CDR1 is SQVTM and CDR2 is ANQGSEA.

This clonotype was observed a few times. The chain recombines TRBV5-8 with TRBJ2-7; D possibly uses TRBD1 or TRBD2 (5 bases each). CDR1 and CDR2 from the germline V gene are SGHTS and YDEGEE. This CDR3 has 15 residues. The germline V and J ends were trimmed by 6 bases and 2 bases, with 18 bases remaining between them. The CDR3 protein is CASKELRDRPYEQYF. In nucleotides, the CDR3 is TGTGCCAGCAAGGAACTGAGGGACCGCCCCTACGAGCAGTACTTC. Full variable domain (rest looked up from reference TRBV5-8 and TRBJ2-7): EAGVTQSPTHLIKTRGQQATLRCSPISGHTSVYWYQQALGLGLQFLLWYDEGEERNRGNFPPRFSGRQFPNYSSELNVNALELEDSALYLCASKELRDRPYEQYFGPGTRLTVT.

In its sample, this clonotype was seen many times. The CDR3 nucleotides read TGTGCCAGCACTGATGCGGGTGGGGGGTATAGCAATCAGCCCCAGCATTTT. This translates into CASTDAGGGYSNQPQHF. The chain recombines TRBV12-3 or TRBV12-4 with TRBJ1-5, with TRBD1 as a possible D gene (5 bases). The CDR3 length is 17 residues. Deletions cut 7 bases from V and 0 bases from J, with 19 bases between.

The J gene is TRBJ1-1, the V gene TRBV29-1; possible D gene TRBD1, 6 bases. This CDR3 comprises 12 residues. Trimming removed 7 bases at V and 5 bases at J, with 14 bases between. Germline V gives CDR1 SQVTM, CDR2 ANQGSEA. CDR3 nucleotides: TGCAGCGCTGGGAAGGGGGGGACTGAAGCTTTCTTT. Encoded protein: CSAGKGGTEAFF.

The CDR3 sequence is CASSRGPAGVQETQYF. CDR3 nucleotide sequence: TGTGCCAGCAGCCGGGGACCAGCGGGGGTTCAAGAGACCCAGTACTTC. The chain couples TRBV11-2 to TRBJ2-5; 8 bases are a match to TRBD2. With 5 bases clipped from V and 2 bases from J, the junction kept 10 bases outside the gene matches. Germline CDR1 reads SGHAT; CDR2 reads FQNNGV. The CDR3 sequence is 16 residues long.

As DNA, the CDR3 is TGTGCCAGCAGCCAAGATACTGGGACTAGCGGGAGTGAGACCCAGTACTTC. As protein: CASSQDTGTSGSETQYF. V is TRBV4-2 and J is TRBJ2-5; the match to TRBD2 covers 14 bases. Germline CDR1 and CDR2: LGHNA and YNFKEQ. The length of the CDR3 is 17 residues. V was clipped by 0 bases and J by 5 bases; unmatched bases: 5.

In its sample, this clonotype was seen many times. This chain joins TRBV5-6 and TRBJ2-5; perhaps TRBD1 as D (6 bases). Germline values: CDR1 SGHDT, CDR2 YYEEEE. Trimming left V 6 bases short and J 2 bases short, with 11 bases between. The CDR3 runs to 13 residues. The CDR3 DNA follows: TGTGCCAGCACTGACGGACAGCAAGAGACCCAGTACTTC. It is translated as CASTDGQQETQYF.

This clonotype was recorded many times. The chain recombines TRBV10-3 with TRBJ2-5; weak D call: TRBD2 (6 bases). Per the germline V gene, CDR1 is ENHRY and CDR2 is SYGVKD. This CDR3 comprises 12 residues. Between the trimmed V and J ends, which lost 8 bases and 5 bases, there was a span of 12 bases. The CDR3 sequence is CAIGEVDETQYF. The CDR3 DNA is TGTGCCATCGGGGAGGTAGACGAGACCCAGTACTTC.

The V call is TRBV20-1, the J call TRBJ2-7; D remains unclear. Trimming took 3 bases from V and 3 from J, leaving 6 bases between them. This CDR3 has 11 residues. Germline CDR1 DFQATT, CDR2 SNEGSKA (reference sequence). As DNA, the CDR3 is TGCAGTGCTAGGGCTGGCTACGAGCAGTACTTC. This encodes CSARAGYEQYF.

This clonotype has only a few counts. The rearrangement links TRBV29-1 to TRBJ2-5, with 7 bases lining up with TRBD2. V lost 6 bases and J lost 5; bases outside the gene matches: 6. Looked up from germline, CDR1 is SQVTM and CDR2 is ANQGSEA. The CDR3 covers 12 residues. The CDR3 DNA reads TGCAGCGTAGCTAGCGGTGGGGAGACCCAGTACTTC. This sequence encodes CSVASGGETQYF.

The rearrangement joins TRBV27 to TRBJ2-1; maybe TRBD2 (6 bases). Germline loops: CDR1 MNHEY, CDR2 SMNVEV (reference sequence). V was shortened by 5 bases and J by 6 bases, with 17 bases between the two germline ends. CDR3 length: 15 amino acids. The CDR3 bases are TGTGCCAGCAGTCCCTACACCCGGGACTTCAATGAGCAGTTCTTC. Protein product: CASSPYTRDFNEQFF.